Given below is one T cell receptor (beta chain) in context. This clonotype was recorded a few times. The antigen this receptor binds is unknown. No base quality values were provided; no much bigger clone lies one nucleotide off. The germline V gene provides CDR1 MNHEY and CDR2 SVGAGI. The CDR3 runs 13 amino acids, cysteine and phenylalanine included. The read is trimmed to its CDR3 DNA, 39 bases read in frame from base 1. The V and J ends are trimmed by 0 bases and 3 bases, leaving 5 bases between them. This entry comes from a study of identical twins (dated by TCRdb to about 2016). About the study as a whole: The study deep-sequenced TCR alpha and beta repertoires from monozygotic twins, unrelated adults of various ages and cord blood to test whether fetal clonotypes persist. To rule out contamination, the twin experiments were replicated at different times with different library preparation protocols.

All donors were healthy Caucasians. Three pairs of female monozygotic twins, all aged roughly 18 to 29 years, made up the twin cohort. Positive isolation kits from Invitrogen were used to isolate the CD4+ and CD8+ T cell populations. The method behind the library was 5' RACE. The run used an Illumina HiSeq 2000. Template switching introduced a universal primer binding site; the final cDNA contained a unique molecular identifier, enabling accurate counting of TCR cDNA molecules. Specific primers in the conserved constant-segment region were used to synthesize first-strand cDNA for the TCR alpha and beta chains. To control for contamination, each cDNA library was double barcoded with a SMART-Mk sample barcode plus Illumina barcodes. TruSeq adapter sequences along with Illumina sample barcodes were introduced in two successive PCR steps. TCR alpha and beta cDNA libraries were sequenced on the Illumina HiSeq platform with custom primers. Regarding the original processing steps: Unique molecular identifiers were extracted from raw reads with MiGEC, and CDR3 positions were determined with MiXCR. For each individual, recombination models were inferred using an EM algorithm with the repgenHMM and IGoR tools. The analysis of shared clonotypes was done with the tcR package in R, with sharing normalized by the product of cloneset sizes. Out-of-frame nonproductive sequences were analyzed to study raw recombination free of thymic and clonal selection effects. TCRdb ran its own pipeline on the public reads, namely fastp trimming at Q25 and MiXCR clone calling, and kept in-frame beta chains. Identical CDR3 proteins give one entry, which carries the most common genes and DNA. Clone size and V and J calls follow TCRdb, not the original study. The sample data list more than 400,000 distinct CDR3 sequences, and nearly 15% of these were observed just once. The ten biggest clones cover roughly 0.4% of the sample.

Here is what the overall study found, with its caveats: Invariant T cells such as MAIT and iNKT could partly confound zero-insertion analyses, though diverse VJ usage argued against this for most clonotypes. Fewer insertions were carried by abundant cord blood beta clonotypes; a weaker similar trend was observed in young adult naive repertoires, while no such trend was observed in memory repertoires. Excess twin sharing in beta out-of-frame sequences was weaker because fewer shared sequences lowered the signal-to-noise ratio. Because the same donors could not be followed over many years, the conclusions depended on cross-sectional statistical analysis. In monozygotic twins, recombination models systematically underestimated out-of-frame TCR alpha sharing, but the models matched the sharing seen between unrelated individuals. Compared with coincidental sharing between unrelated individuals, out-of-frame TCR alpha sequences shared between twins showed an excess of sequences with low generation probability.

These data were also filed under a second study, of yellow fever vaccine responses in identical twins. The second publication reports: The T cell response to vaccination in identical twins was reported by the authors to appear partly convergent and partly personalized. In the study, vaccine-responding T cell clones were precisely tracked in identical twins.

The sequencing input was CD4+ T cells sorted from blood. This clonotype originated in a young woman in good health. The chain is encoded by TRBV6-5 joined to TRBJ2-5; confidence is insufficient to name the D gene. The DNA sequence is TGTGCCAGCAGTTACTCCGGCAAAGAGACCCAGTACTTC. Its translation is CASSYSGKETQYF.